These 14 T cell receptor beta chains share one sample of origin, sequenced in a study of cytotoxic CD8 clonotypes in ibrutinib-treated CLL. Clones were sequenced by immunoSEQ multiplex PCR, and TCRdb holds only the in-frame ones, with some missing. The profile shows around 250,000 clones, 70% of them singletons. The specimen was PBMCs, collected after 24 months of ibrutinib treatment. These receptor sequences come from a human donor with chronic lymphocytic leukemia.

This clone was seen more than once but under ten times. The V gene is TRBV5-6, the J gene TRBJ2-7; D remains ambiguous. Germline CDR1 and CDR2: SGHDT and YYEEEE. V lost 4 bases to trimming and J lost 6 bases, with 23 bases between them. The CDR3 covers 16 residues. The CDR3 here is CASSPRRISPELEQYF. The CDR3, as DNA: TGTGCCAGCAGCCCAAGGCGCATCTCCCCAGAGCTCGAGCAGTACTTC.

CDR3 region: CASSSTGTSLYEQYF. As DNA, the CDR3 is TGTGCCAGCAGCTCCACCGGGACTAGTCTGTACGAGCAGTACTTC. V and J are TRBV11-2 and TRBJ2-7; TRBD2 agrees at 8 bases. CDR1 SGHAT and CDR2 FQNNGV come from the germline V gene. With 4 bases clipped from V and 4 bases from J, the junction kept 9 bases outside the gene matches. This CDR3 contains 15 residues.

The CDR3 DNA is TGTGCCATCGGGGGGACAGCCGCCCTCTCCTATGGCTACACCTTC. It specifies CAIGGTAALSYGYTF. The rearrangement uses TRBV10-3 and TRBJ1-2; TRBD1 agrees at 7 bases. Trimming took 8 bases from V and 4 from J; bases not matched to a gene: 13. This CDR3 contains 15 residues. Germline CDR1 and CDR2: ENHRY and SYGVKD.

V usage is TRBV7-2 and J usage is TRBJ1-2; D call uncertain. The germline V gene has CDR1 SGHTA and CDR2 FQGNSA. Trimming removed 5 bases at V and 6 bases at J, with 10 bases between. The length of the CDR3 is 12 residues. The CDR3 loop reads CASSPLPNGYTF. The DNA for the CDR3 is TGTGCCAGCAGCCCCCTCCCAAATGGCTACACCTTC.

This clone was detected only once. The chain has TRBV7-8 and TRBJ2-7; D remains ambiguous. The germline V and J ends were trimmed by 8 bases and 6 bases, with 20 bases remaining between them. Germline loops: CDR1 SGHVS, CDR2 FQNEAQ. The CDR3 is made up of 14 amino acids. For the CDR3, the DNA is TGTGCCAGCGGAAAACTGAACACGGTGAGCGAGCAGTACTTC. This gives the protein CASGKLNTVSEQYF.

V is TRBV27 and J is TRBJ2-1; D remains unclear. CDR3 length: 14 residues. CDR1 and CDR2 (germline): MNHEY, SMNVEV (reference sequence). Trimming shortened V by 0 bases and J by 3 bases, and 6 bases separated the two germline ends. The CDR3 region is CASSLSGSYNEQFF. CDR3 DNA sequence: TGTGCCAGCAGTTTATCTGGCAGCTACAATGAGCAGTTCTTC.

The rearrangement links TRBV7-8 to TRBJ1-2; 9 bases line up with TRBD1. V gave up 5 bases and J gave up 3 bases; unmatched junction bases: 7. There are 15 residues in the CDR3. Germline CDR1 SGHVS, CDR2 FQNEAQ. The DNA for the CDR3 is TGTGCCAGCAGCCCTGGACAGGGGAGGCACTATGGCTACACCTTC. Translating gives CASSPGQGRHYGYTF.

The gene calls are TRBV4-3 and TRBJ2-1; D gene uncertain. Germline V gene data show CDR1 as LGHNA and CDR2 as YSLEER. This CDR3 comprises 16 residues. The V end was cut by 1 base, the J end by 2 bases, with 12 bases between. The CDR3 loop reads CASSQGLLETYNEQFF. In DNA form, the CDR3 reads TGCGCCAGCAGCCAAGGTCTATTAGAAACCTACAATGAGCAGTTCTTC.

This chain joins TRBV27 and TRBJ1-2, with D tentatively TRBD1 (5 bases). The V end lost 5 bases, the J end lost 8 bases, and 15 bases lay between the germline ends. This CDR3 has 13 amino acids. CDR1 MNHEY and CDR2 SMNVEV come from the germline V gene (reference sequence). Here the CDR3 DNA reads TGTGCCAGCAGTATCGGACATTCATCCGGCTACACCTTC. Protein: CASSIGHSSGYTF.

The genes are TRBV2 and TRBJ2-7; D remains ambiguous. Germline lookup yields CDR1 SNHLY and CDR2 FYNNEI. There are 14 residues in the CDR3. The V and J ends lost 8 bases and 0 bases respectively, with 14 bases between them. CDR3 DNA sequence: TGTGCCAGCCGCCCGGAGTTGGGCTCCTACGAGCAGTACTTC. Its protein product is CASRPELGSYEQYF.

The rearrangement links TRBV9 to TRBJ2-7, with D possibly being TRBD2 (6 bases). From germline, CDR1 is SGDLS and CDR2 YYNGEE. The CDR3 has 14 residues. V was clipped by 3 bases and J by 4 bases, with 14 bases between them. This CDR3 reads CASSADYRVYEQYF. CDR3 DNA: TGTGCCAGCAGCGCGGACTATAGGGTTTACGAGCAGTACTTC.

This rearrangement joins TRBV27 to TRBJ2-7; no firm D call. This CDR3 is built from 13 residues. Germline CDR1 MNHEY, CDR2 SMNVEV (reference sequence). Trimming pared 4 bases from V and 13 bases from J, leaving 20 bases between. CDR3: CASSSFPHLSHYF. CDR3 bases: TGTGCCAGCAGTTCCTTTCCTCACCTCTCACATTACTTC.

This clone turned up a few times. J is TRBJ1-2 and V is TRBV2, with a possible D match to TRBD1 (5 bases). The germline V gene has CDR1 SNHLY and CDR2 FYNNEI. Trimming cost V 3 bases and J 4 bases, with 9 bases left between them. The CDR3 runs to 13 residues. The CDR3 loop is CASSDRVLYGYTF. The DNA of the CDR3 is TGTGCCAGCAGTGACAGGGTCCTCTATGGCTACACCTTC.

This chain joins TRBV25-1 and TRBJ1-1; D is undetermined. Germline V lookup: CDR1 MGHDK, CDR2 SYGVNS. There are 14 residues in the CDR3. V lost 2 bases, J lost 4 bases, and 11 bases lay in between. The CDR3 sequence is CASSEGGLGTEAFF. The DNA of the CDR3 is TGTGCCAGCAGTGAAGGAGGTCTCGGCACTGAAGCTTTCTTT. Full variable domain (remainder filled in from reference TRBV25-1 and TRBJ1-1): EADIYQTPRYLVIGTGKKITLECSQTMGHDKMYWYQQDPGMELHLIHYSYGVNSTEKGDLSSESTVSRIRTEHFPLTLESARPSHTSQYLCASSEGGLGTEAFFGQGTRLTVV.